These 18 T cell receptor beta chains originate from one sample sequenced in a study of identical twins. Via MiXCR, TCRdb re-called the 5' RACE reads, giving one row per CDR3 protein. Here the sample spans some 660,000 distinct CDR3 sequences, more than 6.5% being singletons. The same specimen was also included in a second study, on yellow fever vaccine responses in identical twins.

Sequenced material: PBMCs. These receptors were obtained from a woman aged 18 to 35 in good health.

This clonotype was recorded at least ten times. The chain is built from TRBV5-6 and TRBJ2-7; 11 nucleotides agree with TRBD2. This CDR3 has 16 residues. CDR1 is SGHDT and CDR2 is YYEEEE in the germline V gene. After removal of 0 bases from V and 13 bases from J, the junction contained 15 bases not matched to a gene. CDR3 sequence (DNA): TGTGCCAGCAGCTTGGAACCTAGGTTAGCGGGAGGGCGTCCATACTTC. Protein sequence: CASSLEPRLAGGRPYF.

At least ten counts were recorded for this clonotype. The chain uses TRBV27 and TRBJ2-6, with D hard to call. Trimming took 6 bases from V and 2 from J, leaving 11 bases between them. From germline, CDR1 is MNHEY and CDR2 SMNVEV (reference sequence). This CDR3 contains 15 residues. As DNA, the CDR3 is TGTGCCAGCAGCCCTGGACGAGCTGGGGCCAACGTCCTGACTTTC. It codes for CASSPGRAGANVLTF.

The chain is built from TRBV7-4 and TRBJ2-1; TRBD2 matches at 11 bases. Germline V lookup: CDR1 SGHVT, CDR2 SQSDAQ. The CDR3 runs 24 residues. The V segment lost 0 bases and the J segment 0 bases; nucleotides outside the gene matches: 22. The CDR3 here is CASSLAMGLAGGPTSMLSYNEQFF. In DNA form, the CDR3 reads TGTGCCAGCAGCTTAGCGATGGGGCTAGCGGGAGGCCCTACGTCTATGCTCTCCTACAATGAGCAGTTCTTC.

This clonotype came up many times. The V and J genes are TRBV7-9 and TRBJ2-5, with 9 bases identical to TRBD1. The germline gives CDR1 SEHNR, CDR2 FQNEAQ (reference sequence). The CDR3 length is 15 residues. V lost 3 bases to trimming and J lost 3 bases; unmatched junction nucleotides: 5. CDR3 sequence: CASSFSDRGKETQYF. CDR3 nucleotide sequence: TGTGCCAGCAGCTTTTCGGACAGGGGAAAAGAGACCCAGTACTTC.

The chain links TRBV30 to TRBJ2-2, with a tentative D call TRBD1 (6 bases). Germline CDR1 is GTSNPN and CDR2 is SVGIG (reference sequence). The CDR3 consists of 14 residues. The V end lost 4 bases, the J end lost 4 bases, and 13 bases lay between the germline ends. The CDR3 coding sequence is TGTGCCTGGAATCAGGGGCTCATCACCGGGGAGCTGTTTTTT. The encoded protein is CAWNQGLITGELFF.

There are many counts of this clonotype. The J gene is TRBJ2-1, the V gene TRBV4-1, with 12 bases lining up with TRBD2. CDR3 length: 15 amino acids. Germline V lookup: CDR1 MGHRA, CDR2 YSYEKL. Trimming at V came to 7 bases and at J to 7 bases, leaving 8 bases not matched to a gene. CDR3 nucleotides: TGCGCCAGCACTAGACTAGCGGGAGTTTATAATGAGCAGTTCTTC. Translating it yields CASTRLAGVYNEQFF.

This clonotype was counted only a few times. The V and J genes are TRBV20-1 and TRBJ2-3, with 14 nucleotides matching TRBD2. Unmatched junction bases numbered 12, after V lost 0 bases and J lost 4 bases. CDR1 and CDR2 from the germline V gene are DFQATT and SNEGSKA (reference sequence). This CDR3 has 19 amino acids. This chain's CDR3 is CSARDPAPGLAGASDTQYF. In DNA, the CDR3 is TGCAGTGCTAGAGATCCCGCCCCGGGACTAGCGGGAGCGTCAGATACGCAGTATTTT.

This clonotype has more than one count but fewer than ten. This sequence joins TRBV5-1 and TRBJ1-6, with TRBD1 matching 7 bases. Trimming at V came to 0 bases and at J to 8 bases, leaving 5 bases not matched to a gene. There are 15 residues in the CDR3. The germline V gene encodes CDR1 SGHRS and CDR2 YFSETQ. The DNA of the CDR3 is TGCGCCAGCAGCTTGGCCGACAGGGATTATTCACCCCTCCACTTT. Translation gives CASSLADRDYSPLHF.

This clonotype was seen only a few times. This sequence joins TRBV28 and TRBJ2-7; D is ambiguous. CDR3 length equals 16 residues. Germline V gene lookup returns CDR1 MDHEN and CDR2 SYDVKM. Trimming stripped 4 bases from V and 0 bases from J, with 16 bases between. The CDR3 nucleotides read TGTGCCAGCAGTTCGCCCGAAAAGGGTAGCTCCTACGAGCAGTACTTC. Residues: CASSSPEKGSSYEQYF.

There are a few counts of this clonotype. The chain has TRBV29-1 and TRBJ2-7; TRBD2 is a possible D gene (5 bases). The CDR3 runs 15 residues. Germline CDR1 SQVTM, CDR2 ANQGSEA. V shed 0 bases and J shed 0 bases, with 12 bases lying between them. The CDR3 nucleotides read TGCAGCGTTGAAGATCGGGATGACCCCTCCTACGAGCAGTACTTC. This encodes CSVEDRDDPSYEQYF.

About this clonotype itself: A single base separates this from a much larger clone, so it may be a read error. J is TRBJ2-3 and V is TRBV7-3; possibly TRBD1 for D (8 bases). The germline V gene encodes CDR1 SGHTA and CDR2 FQGTGA. The CDR3 runs to 14 residues. The V end was cut by 5 bases, the J end by 3 bases, with 12 bases between. The CDR3 DNA is TGTGCCAGCAGCACAGGGGGGGAAACAGATACGCAGTATTTT. It is translated as CASSTGGETDTQYF.

This clonotype was seen more than once but under ten times. V gene TRBV7-2 combines with J gene TRBJ2-7, with D possibly being TRBD1 (6 bases). The germline V gene encodes CDR1 SGHTA and CDR2 FQGNSA. CDR3 length: 15 amino acids. Trimming took off 5 bases at V and 5 bases at J, with 19 bases between the two ends. The CDR3 loop is CASSTAWDKFNEQYF. As DNA, the CDR3 is TGTGCCAGCAGCACCGCCTGGGACAAGTTCAACGAGCAGTACTTC. The full variable domain, with the rest looked up from reference TRBV7-2 and TRBJ2-7, is GAGVSQSPSNKVTEKGKDVELRCDPISGHTALYWYRQSLGQGLEFLIYFQGNSAPDKSGLPSDRFSAERTGGSVSTLTIQRTQQEDSAVYLCASSTAWDKFNEQYFGPGTRLTVT.

The rearrangement uses TRBV5-1 and TRBJ2-6, with D possibly TRBD1 on 6 matching bases. Per germline, CDR1 SGHRS and CDR2 YFSETQ. CDR3 length: 16 residues. V was shortened by 4 bases and J by 4 bases, with 15 bases between the two germline ends. The CDR3 coding sequence is TGCGCCAGCAGCCTCATTCCAGGGGAAGGGGCCAACGTCCTGACTTTC. Encoded protein: CASSLIPGEGANVLTF.

This clonotype was counted ten times or more. The J gene is TRBJ2-2, the V gene TRBV6-2 or TRBV6-3; D gene ambiguous. The CDR3 covers 12 residues. Trimming took off 3 bases at V and 6 bases at J, with 5 bases between the two ends. Germline CDR1 MNHEY, CDR2 SVGEGT. CDR3 sequence (DNA): TGTGCCAGCAGTTATTTCGCCGGGGAGCTGTTTTTT. It is translated as CASSYFAGELFF.

Ten or more counts support this clonotype. Here the CDR3 reads CSANGQGPGEQYF. The CDR3 nucleotides are TGCAGTGCAAATGGACAGGGCCCTGGCGAGCAGTACTTC. The rearrangement joins TRBV20-1 to TRBJ2-7; 8 bases fit TRBD1. Unmatched junction bases numbered 10, after V lost 6 bases and J lost 6 bases. The CDR3 sequence is 13 residues long. The germline gives CDR1 DFQATT, CDR2 SNEGSKA (reference sequence).

This clonotype turned up a few times. The chain couples TRBV28 to TRBJ1-1; 8 nucleotides align to TRBD1. The CDR3 loop spans 14 amino acids. From germline, CDR1 is MDHEN and CDR2 SYDVKM. Trimming cost V 2 bases and J 6 bases; bases outside gene matches: 5. The CDR3 DNA sequence: TGTGCCAGCAGTTTAGCAGGGGGCGAGGCTGAAGCTTTCTTT. Translated: CASSLAGGEAEAFF. Looking up the rest from reference TRBV28 and TRBJ1-1 gives the full variable domain: DVKVTQSSRYLVKRTGEKVFLECVQDMDHENMFWYRQDPGLGLRLIYFSYDVKMKEKGDIPEGYSVSREKKERFSLILESASTNQTSMYLCASSLAGGEAEAFFGQGTRLTVV.

This clonotype was counted at least ten times. In DNA form, the CDR3 reads TGTGCCAGCAGCCAAGAAGCTTTTCAACAGGGGGTTTTAACCACAGATACGCAGTATTTT. This sequence encodes CASSQEAFQQGVLTTDTQYF. The chain links TRBV11-2 to TRBJ2-3; 8 bases fit TRBD1. The CDR3 sequence is 20 residues long. With V trimmed by 5 bases and J by 2 bases, 21 bases remained unmatched. Germline V gene data show CDR1 as SGHAT and CDR2 as FQNNGV.

The chain combines TRBV9 with TRBJ1-2; the D gene is possibly TRBD1 (6 bases). Deletions cut 0 bases from V and 7 bases from J, with 13 bases between. CDR3 length: 14 amino acids. Germline CDR1 is SGDLS and CDR2 is YYNGEE. The CDR3 loop is CASSVVQGPGGYTF. The CDR3 region has the DNA TGTGCCAGCAGCGTAGTTCAGGGGCCTGGTGGCTACACCTTC.